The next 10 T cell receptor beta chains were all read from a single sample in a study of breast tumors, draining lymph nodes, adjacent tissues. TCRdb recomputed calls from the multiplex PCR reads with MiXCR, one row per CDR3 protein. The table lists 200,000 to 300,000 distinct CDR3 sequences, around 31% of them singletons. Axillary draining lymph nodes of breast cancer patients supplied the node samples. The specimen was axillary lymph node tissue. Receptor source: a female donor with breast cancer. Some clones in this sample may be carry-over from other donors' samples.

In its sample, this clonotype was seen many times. The CDR3 region is CASSMAGTANEQFF. The CDR3 bases are TGTGCCAGTAGCATGGCGGGAACCGCCAATGAGCAGTTCTTC. The chain joins TRBV19 to TRBJ2-1; a weak D match, TRBD2 (6 bases). CDR1 and CDR2 from the germline V gene are LNHDA and SQIVND (reference sequence). The CDR3 sequence is 14 residues long. The V and J ends lost 6 bases and 6 bases respectively, with 15 bases between them.

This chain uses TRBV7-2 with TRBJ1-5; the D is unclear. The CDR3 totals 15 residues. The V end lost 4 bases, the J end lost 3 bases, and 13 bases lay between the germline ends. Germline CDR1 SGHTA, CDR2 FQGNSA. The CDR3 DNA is TGTGCCAGCAGCTCCCAGAGTACCCTCAATCAGCCCCAGCATTTT. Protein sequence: CASSSQSTLNQPQHF.

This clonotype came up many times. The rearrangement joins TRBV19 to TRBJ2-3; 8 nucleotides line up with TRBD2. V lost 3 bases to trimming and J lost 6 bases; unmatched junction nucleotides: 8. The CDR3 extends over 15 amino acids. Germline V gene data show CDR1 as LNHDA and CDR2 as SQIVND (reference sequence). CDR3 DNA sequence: TGTGCCAGTAGTATCCCAGCGGGAGTTTCGGATACGCAGTATTTT. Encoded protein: CASSIPAGVSDTQYF.

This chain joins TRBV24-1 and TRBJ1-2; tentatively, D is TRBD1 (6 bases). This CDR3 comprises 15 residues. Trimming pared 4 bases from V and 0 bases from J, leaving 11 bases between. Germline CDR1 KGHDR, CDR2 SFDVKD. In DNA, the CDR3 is TGTGCCACCAGTGACTCGGGGGCGACTAACTATGGCTACACCTTC. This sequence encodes CATSDSGATNYGYTF.

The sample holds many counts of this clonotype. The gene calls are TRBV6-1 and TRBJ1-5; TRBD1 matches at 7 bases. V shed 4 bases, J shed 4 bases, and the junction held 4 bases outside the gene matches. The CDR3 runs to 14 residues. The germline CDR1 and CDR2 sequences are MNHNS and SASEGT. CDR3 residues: CASSVTGRNQPQHF. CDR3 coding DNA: TGTGCCAGCAGTGTGACAGGGCGAAATCAGCCCCAGCATTTT.

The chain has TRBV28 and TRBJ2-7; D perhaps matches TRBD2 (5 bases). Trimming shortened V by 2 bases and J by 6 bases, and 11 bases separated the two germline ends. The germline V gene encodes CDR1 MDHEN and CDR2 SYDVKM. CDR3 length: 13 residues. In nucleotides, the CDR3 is TGTGCCAGCAGTTTAGGAGGATTTGGCGAGCAGTACTTC. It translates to CASSLGGFGEQYF.

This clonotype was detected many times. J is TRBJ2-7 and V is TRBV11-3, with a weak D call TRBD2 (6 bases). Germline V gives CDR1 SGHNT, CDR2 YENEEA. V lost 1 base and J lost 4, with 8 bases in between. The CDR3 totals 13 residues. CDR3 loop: CASSLAGVYEQYF. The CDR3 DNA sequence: TGTGCCAGCAGCTTAGCGGGAGTTTACGAGCAGTACTTC.

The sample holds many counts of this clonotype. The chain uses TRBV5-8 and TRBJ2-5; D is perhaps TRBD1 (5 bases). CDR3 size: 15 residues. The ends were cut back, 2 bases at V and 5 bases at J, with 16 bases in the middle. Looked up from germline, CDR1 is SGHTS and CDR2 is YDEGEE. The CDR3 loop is CASSFRRVGRETQYF. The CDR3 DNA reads TGTGCCAGCAGCTTCCGCAGGGTGGGTCGGGAGACCCAGTACTTC.

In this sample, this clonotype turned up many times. CDR3 loop: CSAGTSGSYGTDTQYF. The CDR3, as DNA: TGCAGTGCCGGGACTAGCGGGAGTTATGGCACAGATACGCAGTATTTT. The chain recombines TRBV20-1 with TRBJ2-3, with TRBD2 matching 14 bases. The CDR3 sequence is 16 residues long. Germline-derived CDR1 and CDR2 are DFQATT and SNEGSKA (reference sequence). V was pared by 6 bases and J by 1 base, with 6 bases of the junction left unmatched.

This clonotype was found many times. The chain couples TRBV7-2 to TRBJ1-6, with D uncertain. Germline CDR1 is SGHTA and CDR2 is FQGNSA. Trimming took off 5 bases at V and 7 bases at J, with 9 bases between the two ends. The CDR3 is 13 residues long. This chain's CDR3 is CASSLSGNSPLHF. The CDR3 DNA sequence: TGTGCCAGCAGCCTATCCGGGAATTCACCCCTCCACTTT.